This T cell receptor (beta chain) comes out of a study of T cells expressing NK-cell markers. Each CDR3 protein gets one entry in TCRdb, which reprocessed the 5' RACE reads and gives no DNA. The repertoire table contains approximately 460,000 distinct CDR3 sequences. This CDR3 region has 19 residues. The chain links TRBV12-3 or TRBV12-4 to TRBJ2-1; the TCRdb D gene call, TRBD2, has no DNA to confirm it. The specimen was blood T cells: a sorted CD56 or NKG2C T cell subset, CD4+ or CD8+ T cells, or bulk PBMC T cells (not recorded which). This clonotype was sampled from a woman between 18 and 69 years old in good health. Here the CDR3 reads CASSLGSGPGLVGVDEQFF.